The sequence of this T cell receptor beta chain was determined in a study of HIV-infected patients and healthy controls. Alpha and beta constant-region primers primed reverse transcription of 400 to 500 ng RNA. Each of the alpha and beta chains got its own library through chain-specific third strand synthesis with indices. TCRdb re-called the 5' RACE reads with MiXCR, one entry per CDR3 protein. The sample carries roughly 20,000 distinct CDR3 sequences, approximately 9% recorded once. Germline V gene sequence: CDR1 DFQATT, CDR2 SNEGSKA (reference sequence). V lost 3 bases and J 7 bases, leaving 9 bases between the germline ends. This CDR3 has 11 residues. By share of the sample, this clonotype is medium-sized (0.01 to 0.1%). Whole blood was used without fractionation, so all unsorted peripheral T cells were included.

The TCR originated in an adult in good health. J is TRBJ1-1 and V is TRBV20-1; D call uncertain. The material sequenced was blood. The CDR3 region is CSASKTVEAFF. The CDR3 DNA is TGCAGTGCTAGTAAGACCGTTGAAGCTTTCTTT.